The text below deals with one T cell receptor (beta chain). This CDR3 spans 15 amino acids. Trimming took 5 bases from V and 3 from J, leaving 17 bases between them. Germline CDR1 and CDR2: SGHDN and FVKESK. The data originate from a study of sequential checkpoint blockade in melanoma. Treatment reported: randomized to nivolumab then ipilimumab (arm A) or the reverse (arm B). Sequencing used immunoSEQ multiplex PCR; TCRdb keeps in-frame clones, though not all of them. The data hold about 4,800 clones, with around 55% observed a single time. The gene calls are TRBV14 and TRBJ2-7; D might be TRBD1 (5 bases). The clonotype was recovered from a human donor with melanoma. Sequencing used CD8+ T cells sorted from blood (inferred from file names), obtained from a patient given nivolumab and ipilimumab in sequence. The CDR3 sequence: CASSKGVYSLYEQYF. CDR3 nucleotide sequence: TGTGCCAGCAGCAAAGGGGTCTATAGCCTCTACGAGCAGTACTTC.